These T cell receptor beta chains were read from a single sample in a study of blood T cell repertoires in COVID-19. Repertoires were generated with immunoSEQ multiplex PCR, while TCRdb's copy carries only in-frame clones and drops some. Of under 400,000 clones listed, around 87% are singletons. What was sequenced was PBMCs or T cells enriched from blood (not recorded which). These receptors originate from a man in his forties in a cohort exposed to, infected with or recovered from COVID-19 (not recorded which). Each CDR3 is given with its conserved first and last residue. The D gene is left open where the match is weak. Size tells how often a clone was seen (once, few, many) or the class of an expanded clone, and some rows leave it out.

CASKTEETQYF,TGTGCCAGCAAGACTGAAGAGACCCAGTACTTC,TRBV2,TRBJ2-5,-,-
CASSLRLAASTDTQYF,TGTGCCAGCAGCCTGAGACTAGCAGCTAGCACAGATACGCAGTATTTT,TRBV5-4,TRBJ2-3,TRBD2,-
CASSLAGGPYEQYF,TGTGCCAGCAGTTTGGCGGGAGGGCCCTACGAGCAGTACTTC,TRBV28,TRBJ2-7,TRBD2,-
CASSIDRSNQPQHF,TGTGCCAGTAGTATAGACAGATCCAATCAGCCCCAGCATTTT,TRBV19,TRBJ1-5,-,few
CASGLHNEQFF,TGTGCCAGTGGACTACACAATGAGCAGTTCTTC,TRBV19,TRBJ2-1,-,-
CASSSDRLNYGYTF,TGTGCCAGCAGTTCCGACAGACTTAACTATGGCTACACCTTC,TRBV27,TRBJ1-2,-,-
CASSPQGRQPQHF,TGTGCCAGCAGTCCACAGGGTCGTCAGCCCCAGCATTTT,TRBV6-5,TRBJ1-5,-,-
CASSSVQGGGQPQHF,TGTGCCAGCAGCTCAGTACAGGGCGGAGGTCAGCCCCAGCATTTT,TRBV7-8,TRBJ1-5,-,few
CASRDSGLYQETQYF,TGTGCCAGCAGGGATAGCGGACTGTACCAAGAGACCCAGTACTTC,TRBV25-1,TRBJ2-5,-,-
CASSPSGQGDGYTF,TGCGCCAGCAGCCCCAGCGGACAGGGCGATGGCTACACCTTC,TRBV5-1,TRBJ1-2,TRBD1,-